This T cell receptor (beta chain) appears in the sequencing data of a study of T cells in Graves' hyperthyroidism and ophthalmopathy. TCR beta CDR3 sequences were amplified from RNA transcripts. First-round RT-PCR with HTBI primers amplified the TCR CDR3 region. TCRdb reanalysed the multiplex PCR reads using MiXCR and keeps one entry per CDR3 protein. Of hundreds of thousands of distinct CDR3 sequences listed, about 12% were seen once; the top ten hold 9.2%. The CDR3 loop spans 17 amino acids. Trimming cost V 5 bases and J 3 bases; bases outside gene matches: 8. CDR1 is SGHTA, CDR2 FQGTGA, per germline.

This clonotype was obtained from a woman between 18 and 29 years old with Graves' hyperthyroidism. Source material: blood. The J gene is TRBJ2-3, the V gene TRBV7-3, with TRBD2 matching over 13 bases. This CDR3 is CASSRRTSGGGTDTQYF. The CDR3 DNA reads as TGTGCCAGCAGCAGGCGGACTAGCGGGGGCGGGACAGATACGCAGTATTTT.